This note documents a single TCR beta chain sequence. V lost 7 bases to trimming and J lost 11 bases; unmatched junction nucleotides: 13. The CDR3 contains 13 residues. The germline gives CDR1 SNHLY, CDR2 FYNNEI. The data are from a study of OX40 agonist ivuxolimab in advanced cancers. Sequencing used immunoSEQ multiplex PCR; TCRdb keeps in-frame clones, though not all of them. This sample carries 55,000 to 75,000 clones, about 85% of them seen once, and the ten largest clones take about 1.3%. This chain connects TRBV2 to TRBJ1-1, with TRBD1 matching 7 bases. This specimen consisted of CD4+ or CD8+ T cells sorted from blood, obtained in a trial of the OX40 agonist ivuxolimab. The TCR sequence derives from an adult with an advanced solid tumor such as melanoma, head and neck, liver or kidney cancer. Written as DNA, the CDR3 is TGTGCCAGCACCCCAAACCCAGGGGGTCGTGCTTTCTTT. Translated, it gives CASTPNPGGRAFF.